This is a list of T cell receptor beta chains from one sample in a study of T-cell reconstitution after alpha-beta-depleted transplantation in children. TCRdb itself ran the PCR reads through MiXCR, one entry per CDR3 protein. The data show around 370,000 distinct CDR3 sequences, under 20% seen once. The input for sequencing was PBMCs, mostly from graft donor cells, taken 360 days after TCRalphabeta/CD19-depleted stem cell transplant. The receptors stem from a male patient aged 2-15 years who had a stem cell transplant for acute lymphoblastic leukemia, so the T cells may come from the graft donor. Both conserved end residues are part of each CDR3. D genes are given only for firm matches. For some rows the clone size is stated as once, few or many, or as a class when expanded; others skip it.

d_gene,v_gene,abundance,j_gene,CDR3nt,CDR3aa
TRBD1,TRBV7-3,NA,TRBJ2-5,TGTGCCAGCAGCTACGGACAGGGGGGGACCCAGTACTTC,CASSYGQGGTQYF
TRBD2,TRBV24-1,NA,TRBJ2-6,TGTGCCACCAGCAAGCACCCCGGGACTAGCGGCTCTGGGGCCAACGTCCTGACTTTC,CATSKHPGTSGSGANVLTF
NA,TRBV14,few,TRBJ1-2,TGTGCCAGCAGCCAACAAGGGTATGGCTACACCTTC,CASSQQGYGYTF
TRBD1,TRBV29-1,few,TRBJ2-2,TGCAGCGTTGAGGTACAGGGGACCGGGGAGCTGTTTTTT,CSVEVQGTGELFF
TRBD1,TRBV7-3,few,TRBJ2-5,TGTGCCAGCAGCTTGGGGGACAGGGGAGGAGAGACCCAGTACTTC,CASSLGDRGGETQYF
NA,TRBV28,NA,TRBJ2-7,TGTGCCAGCAGTTTACACAGGGAGACCTACGAGCAGTACTTC,CASSLHRETYEQYF
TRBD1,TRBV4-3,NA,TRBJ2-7,TGCGCCAGCAGCCAAGATAACGACAGGGGCTACGAGCAGTACTTC,CASSQDNDRGYEQYF
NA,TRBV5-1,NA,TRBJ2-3,TGCGCCAGCAGCCTGGGAGGCAGACACACAGATACGCAGTATTTT,CASSLGGRHTDTQYF
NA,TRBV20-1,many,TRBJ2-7,TGCAGTGCTGATCCGTTAGCGGTCTTCTCCTACGAGCAGTACTTC,CSADPLAVFSYEQYF
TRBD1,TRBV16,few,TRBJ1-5,TGTGCCAGCAGCCAACGCAGGGGGGGACCTGTTAACCAGCCCCAGCATTTT,CASSQRRGGPVNQPQHF
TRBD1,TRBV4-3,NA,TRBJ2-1,TGCGCCAGCAGCCCGGGGGGGAAGACAGGGGGCCCTGAGCAGTTCTTC,CASSPGGKTGGPEQFF
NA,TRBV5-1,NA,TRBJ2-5,TGCGCCAGCAGCTTGGGACAGCCCCGGGAGACCCAGTACTTC,CASSLGQPRETQYF
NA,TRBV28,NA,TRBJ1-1,TGTGCCAGCAGTACCCAGGTGAACACTGAAGCTTTCTTT,CASSTQVNTEAFF
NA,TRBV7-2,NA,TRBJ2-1,TGTGCCAGCAGCTTAGAGAAGAGCTCCTACAATGAGCAGTTCTTC,CASSLEKSSYNEQFF
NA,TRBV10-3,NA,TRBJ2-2,TGTGCCATCAGTGAGTCGCCGAGAGTCACCGGGGAGCTGTTTTTT,CAISESPRVTGELFF
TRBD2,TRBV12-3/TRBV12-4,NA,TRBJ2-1,TGTGCCAGCAGTTTCTTCGGGACTACCGGCCTTGAGCAGTTCTTC,CASSFFGTTGLEQFF
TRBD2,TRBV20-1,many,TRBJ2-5,TGCAGTGCTAGAGTGTCTAGCGGGAGACAAGAGACCCAGTACTTC,CSARVSSGRQETQYF
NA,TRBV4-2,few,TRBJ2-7,TGTGCCAGCAGCCAAGGGGTAGGGGAGCAGTACTTC,CASSQGVGEQYF
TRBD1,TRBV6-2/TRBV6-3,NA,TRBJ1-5,TGTGCCAGCACCCGGACAGGCCAGGGGCAGCCCCAGCATTTT,CASTRTGQGQPQHF
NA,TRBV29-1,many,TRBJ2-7,TGCAGCGTAGGGGCGGCCTACGAGCAGTACTTC,CSVGAAYEQYF
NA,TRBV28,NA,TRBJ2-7,TGTGCCAGCAGTATGTCCGGTGTGGGGCCCTACGAGCAGTACTTC,CASSMSGVGPYEQYF
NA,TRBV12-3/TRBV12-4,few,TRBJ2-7,TGTGCCAGCAGTTACAGATATCGCGAGCAGTACTTC,CASSYRYREQYF
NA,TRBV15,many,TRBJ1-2,TGTGCCACCAGCAGAGATCGTAGCGTGGCGAGACACTATGGCTACACCTTC,CATSRDRSVARHYGYTF
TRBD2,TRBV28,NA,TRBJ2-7,TGTGCCAGCAGTTCGGAACTAACGGGACTAGCGGGCCACGAGCAGTACTTC,CASSSELTGLAGHEQYF
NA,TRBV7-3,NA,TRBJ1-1,TGTGCCAGCAGCTTAAGTCGCGCACCGAACACTGAAGCTTTCTTT,CASSLSRAPNTEAFF
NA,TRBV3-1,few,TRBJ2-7,TGTGCCAGCAGCCAAGTTCCAGGGTACCACGAGCAGTACTTC,CASSQVPGYHEQYF
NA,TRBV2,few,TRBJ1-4,TGTGCCAGCCGAACAGGGTACGAAAAACTGTTTTTT,CASRTGYEKLFF
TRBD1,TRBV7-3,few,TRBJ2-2,TGTGCCAGCAGCTTGTTCCCTAGGACAGGCTATACCGGGGAGCTGTTTTTT,CASSLFPRTGYTGELFF
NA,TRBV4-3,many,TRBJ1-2,TGCGCCAGCAGCCAAGTAGGGGCACTCTATGGCTACACCTTC,CASSQVGALYGYTF
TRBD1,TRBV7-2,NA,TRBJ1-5,TGTGCCAGCAGCTTATGGGACAGCTTTAATCAGCCCCAGCATTTT,CASSLWDSFNQPQHF
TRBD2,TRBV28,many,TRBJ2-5,TGTGCCAGCCAGGGGACACCGGGACTAGCGGGAGCCTATGAGACCCAGTACTTC,CASQGTPGLAGAYETQYF
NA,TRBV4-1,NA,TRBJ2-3,TGCGCCAGCAGCCAAGTTATGCGACGTCGGGATACGCAGTATTTT,CASSQVMRRRDTQYF
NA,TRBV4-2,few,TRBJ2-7,TGTGCCAGCAGCCAAGATCCCCGGACTACCTACGAGCAGTACTTC,CASSQDPRTTYEQYF
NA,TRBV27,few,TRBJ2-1,TGTGCCAGCAGTTTACAGGGATGGGGCTACAATGAGCAGTTCTTC,CASSLQGWGYNEQFF
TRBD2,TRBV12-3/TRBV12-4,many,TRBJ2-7,TGTGCCAGCAGTTTAGGGGTAGCGGGGAACTACGAGCAGTACTTC,CASSLGVAGNYEQYF
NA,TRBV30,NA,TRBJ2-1,TGTGCCTGGAGTCTCGCCCGGAATGAGCAGTTCTTC,CAWSLARNEQFF
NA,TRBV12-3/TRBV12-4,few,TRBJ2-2,TGTGCCAGCAGTCCTATCATCAACACCGGGGAGCTGTTTTTT,CASSPIINTGELFF
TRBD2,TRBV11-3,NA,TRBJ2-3,TGTGCCAGCAGCGACGGGGTAGCGGGAGCCGGAGATACGCAGTATTTT,CASSDGVAGAGDTQYF
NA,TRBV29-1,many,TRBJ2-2,TGCAGATCTCTGCCCGGGGAGCTGTTTTTT,CRSLPGELFF
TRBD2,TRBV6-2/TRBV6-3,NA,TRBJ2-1,TGTGCCAGCAGCATATCAACCGGGACACTGGGACTAGCGGTACAGTTCTTC,CASSISTGTLGLAVQFF
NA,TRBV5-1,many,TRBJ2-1,TGCGCCAGCAGCTCGTTTACTAGCCCTAAGTACAATGAGCAGTTCTTC,CASSSFTSPKYNEQFF
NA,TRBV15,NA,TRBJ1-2,TGTGCCACCAGGGACATTTCCGGCTACACCTTC,CATRDISGYTF
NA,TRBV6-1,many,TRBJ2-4,TGTGCCAGCAGTGAGGCGGAAAAAAACATTCAGTACTTC,CASSEAEKNIQYF
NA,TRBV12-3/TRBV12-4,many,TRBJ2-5,TGTGCCAGCAGCACCAGTGTGGGGTATCAAGAGACCCAGTACTTC,CASSTSVGYQETQYF
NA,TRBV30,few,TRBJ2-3,TGTGCCTGGAGCGGCGGAGGAGGAGATACGCAGTATTTT,CAWSGGGGDTQYF
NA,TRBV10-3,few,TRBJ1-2,TGTGCCATCAGGACCTCTAACTATGGCTACACCTTC,CAIRTSNYGYTF
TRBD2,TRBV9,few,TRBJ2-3,TGTGCCAGCAGCTTCGCAGAACTAGCGGCCCCGTCTACGCAGTATTTT,CASSFAELAAPSTQYF
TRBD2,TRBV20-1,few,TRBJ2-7,TGCAGTGCTAGTCGGCTAGCGGGAGGGCCCCCCTACGAGCAGTACTTC,CSASRLAGGPPYEQYF
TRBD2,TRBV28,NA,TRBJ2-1,TGTGCCAGCAGTTTATTAGCATGGACTAGAATCAATGAGCAGTTCTTC,CASSLLAWTRINEQFF
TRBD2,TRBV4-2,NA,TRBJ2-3,TGTGCCAGCAGCCCGGGACTAGCGGGACCCGATTTCACAGATACGCAGTATTTT,CASSPGLAGPDFTDTQYF
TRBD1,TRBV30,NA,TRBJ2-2,TGTGCCTGGAGTGTTATCAGGGGGTACACCGGGGAGCTGTTTTTT,CAWSVIRGYTGELFF
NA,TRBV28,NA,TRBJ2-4,TGTGCCAGCAGTTTTACCGGGACAAAAAACATTCAGTACTTC,CASSFTGTKNIQYF
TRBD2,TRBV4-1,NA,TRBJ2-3,TGCGCCAGCAGCCTCATCCCTAGCGGGACATACACAGATACGCAGTATTTT,CASSLIPSGTYTDTQYF